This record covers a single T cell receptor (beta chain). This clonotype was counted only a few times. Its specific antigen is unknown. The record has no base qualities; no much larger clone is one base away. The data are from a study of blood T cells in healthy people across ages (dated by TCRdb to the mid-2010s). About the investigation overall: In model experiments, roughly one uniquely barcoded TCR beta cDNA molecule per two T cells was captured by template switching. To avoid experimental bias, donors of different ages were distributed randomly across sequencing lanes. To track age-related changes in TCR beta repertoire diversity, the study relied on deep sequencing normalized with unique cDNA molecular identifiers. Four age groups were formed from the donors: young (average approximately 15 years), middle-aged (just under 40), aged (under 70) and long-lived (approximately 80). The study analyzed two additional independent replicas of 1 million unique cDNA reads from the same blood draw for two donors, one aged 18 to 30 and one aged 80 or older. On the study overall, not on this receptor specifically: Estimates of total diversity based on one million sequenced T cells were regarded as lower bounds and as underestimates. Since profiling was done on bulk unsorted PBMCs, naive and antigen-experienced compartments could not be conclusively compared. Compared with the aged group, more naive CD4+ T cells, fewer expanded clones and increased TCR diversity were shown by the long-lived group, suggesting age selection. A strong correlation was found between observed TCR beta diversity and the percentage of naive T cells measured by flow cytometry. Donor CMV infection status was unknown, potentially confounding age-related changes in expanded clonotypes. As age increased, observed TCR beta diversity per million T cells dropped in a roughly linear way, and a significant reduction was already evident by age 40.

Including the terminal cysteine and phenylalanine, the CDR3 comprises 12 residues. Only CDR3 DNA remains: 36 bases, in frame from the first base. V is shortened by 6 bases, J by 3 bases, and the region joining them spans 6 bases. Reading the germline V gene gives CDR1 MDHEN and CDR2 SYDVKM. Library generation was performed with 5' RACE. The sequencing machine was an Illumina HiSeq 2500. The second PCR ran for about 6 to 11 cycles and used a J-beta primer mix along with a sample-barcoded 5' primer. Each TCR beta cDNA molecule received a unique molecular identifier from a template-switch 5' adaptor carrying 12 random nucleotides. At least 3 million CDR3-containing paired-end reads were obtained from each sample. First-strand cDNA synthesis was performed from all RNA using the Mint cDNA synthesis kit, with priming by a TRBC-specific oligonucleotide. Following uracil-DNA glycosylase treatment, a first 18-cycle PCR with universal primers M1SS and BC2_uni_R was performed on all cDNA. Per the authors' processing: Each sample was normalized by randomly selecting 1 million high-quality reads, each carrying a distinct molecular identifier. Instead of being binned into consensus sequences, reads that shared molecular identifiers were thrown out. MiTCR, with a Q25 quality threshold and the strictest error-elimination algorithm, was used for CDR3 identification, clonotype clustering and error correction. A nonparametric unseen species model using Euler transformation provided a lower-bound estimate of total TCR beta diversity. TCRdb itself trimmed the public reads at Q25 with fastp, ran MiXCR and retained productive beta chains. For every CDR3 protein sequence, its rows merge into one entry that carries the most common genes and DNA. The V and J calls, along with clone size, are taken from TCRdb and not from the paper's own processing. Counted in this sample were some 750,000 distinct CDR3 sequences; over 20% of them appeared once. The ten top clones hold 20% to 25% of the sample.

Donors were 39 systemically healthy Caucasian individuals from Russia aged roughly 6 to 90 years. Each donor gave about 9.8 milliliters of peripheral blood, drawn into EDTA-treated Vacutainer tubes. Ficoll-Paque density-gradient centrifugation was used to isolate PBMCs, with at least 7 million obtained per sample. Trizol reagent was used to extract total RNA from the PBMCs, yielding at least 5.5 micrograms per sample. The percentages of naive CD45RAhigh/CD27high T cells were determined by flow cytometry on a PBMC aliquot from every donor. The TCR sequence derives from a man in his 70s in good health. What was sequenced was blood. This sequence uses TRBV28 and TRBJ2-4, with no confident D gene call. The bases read TGTGCCAGCAGCGCCGTCAAAAACATTCAGTACTTC. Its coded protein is CASSAVKNIQYF.